A single count supports the clone carrying this TCR beta chain. The data stem from a study of control samples from healthy donors and cancer patients. The method was immunoSEQ multiplex PCR; TCRdb's version includes in-frame clones alone and lacks a portion of them. Seen here are 60,000 to 75,000 clones, roughly nine tenths observed once, and the top ten hold around 5.5%. The germline CDR1 and CDR2 sequences are LNHDA and SQIVND (reference sequence). V was pared by 6 bases and J by 0 bases, with 3 bases of the junction left unmatched. The CDR3 consists of 14 residues. Source material: PBMCs. This TCR came from a man aged 55 to 70 with colorectal cancer. This chain links TRBV19 with TRBJ1-2, with 8 bases identical to TRBD1. CDR3 sequence reads: CASRGRGPNYGYTF. In nucleotides, the CDR3 is TGTGCCAGTAGGGGCAGGGGGCCTAACTATGGCTACACCTTC.